The next 18 T cell receptor beta chains were all read from a single sample in a study of cytomegalovirus exposure and HLA in healthy donors (dated by TCRdb to 2017 to 2019). Libraries were built with the immunoSEQ multiplex PCR assay. The clones in this table, taken by TCRdb from immuneACCESS, are in-frame only. Not every clone is retained; where verified, under half of the shortfall comes from an unresolved V gene, and the cause of the rest is unknown. This sample is represented by some 150,000 clones; 87% of them were singletons. The ten largest clonotypes hold about 4.9% of the sample. The sequenced material came from PBMCs. The source is a man between 18 and 29 years old in good health and CMV-seropositive.

This chain uses TRBV2 with TRBJ1-5, with no clear D. Trimming stripped 6 bases from V and 5 bases from J, with 11 bases between. This CDR3 is 13 amino acids long. The germline gives CDR1 SNHLY, CDR2 FYNNEI. In DNA, the CDR3 is TGTGCCAGCAGACCGACTGAATATCAGCCCCAGCATTTT. This encodes CASRPTEYQPQHF.

The V gene is TRBV6-1, the J gene TRBJ1-2; 10 positions agree with TRBD1. The germline CDR1 and CDR2 sequences are MNHNS and SASEGT. This CDR3 is built from 18 residues. Trimming cost V 2 bases and J 2 bases; bases outside gene matches: 11. CDR3 protein: CASSERDRGYLRNYGYTF. The CDR3 bases are TGTGCCAGCAGTGAAAGGGACAGGGGCTACCTTAGGAACTATGGCTACACCTTC.

The chain uses TRBV28 and TRBJ2-5; the D gene is possibly TRBD1 (5 bases). Germline loops: CDR1 MDHEN, CDR2 SYDVKM. V shed 5 bases and J shed 7 bases, with 14 bases lying between them. CDR3 length equals 13 residues. CDR3 nucleotide sequence: TGTGCCAGCAGTCCCTACAGGTTCGGGACCCAGTACTTC. Translating it yields CASSPYRFGTQYF.

This clone was counted a single time. This chain uses TRBV5-1 with TRBJ1-1; 7 bases fit TRBD1. The CDR3 contains 12 residues. The junction had 4 bases not matched to a gene; V was cut back by 4 bases and J by 7 bases. Germline CDR1 and CDR2: SGHRS and YFSETQ. CDR3 region: CASSPDRVEAFF. DNA of the CDR3: TGCGCCAGCAGCCCCGACAGGGTTGAAGCTTTCTTT.

The V call is TRBV5-1, the J call TRBJ1-5; tentatively, D is TRBD1 (5 bases). Per germline, CDR1 SGHRS and CDR2 YFSETQ. V lost 4 bases and J lost 4, with 15 bases in between. The length of the CDR3 is 15 residues. The CDR3 DNA reads as TGCGCCAGCAGCCCTACCCCAGGGCCGAATCAGCCCCAGCATTTT. It is translated as CASSPTPGPNQPQHF.

The rearrangement joins TRBV30 to TRBJ1-2; the D gene is possibly TRBD1 (6 bases). CDR1 and CDR2 (germline): GTSNPN, SVGIG (reference sequence). The CDR3 spans 14 residues. Trimming removed 0 bases at V and 4 bases at J, with 12 bases between. Here the CDR3 DNA reads TGTGCCTGGAGTGTACAGGGAGGGGGCTATGGCTACACCTTC. It codes for CAWSVQGGGYGYTF.

The chain combines TRBV5-1 with TRBJ1-2, with 7 nucleotides matching TRBD1. Germline loops: CDR1 SGHRS, CDR2 YFSETQ. V lost 4 bases and J lost 6; bases outside the gene matches: 6. This CDR3 has 13 residues. The CDR3 protein is CASSEPDRDGYTF. The DNA for the CDR3 is TGCGCCAGCAGCGAGCCCGACAGGGATGGCTACACCTTC.

The V call is TRBV12-5, the J call TRBJ2-1, with 7 bases lining up with TRBD1. Germline CDR1 reads LGHNT; CDR2 reads FRNRAP. The CDR3 sequence is 14 residues long. V was pared by 1 base and J by 9 bases, with 6 bases of the junction left unmatched. As DNA, the CDR3 is TGTGCTAGTGGTTTGGCTCGGACAGGACTTGAGCAGTTCTTC. Amino acids: CASGLARTGLEQFF.

This CDR3 reads CASTMGWNTEAFF. The CDR3 DNA reads TGCGCCAGCACTATGGGCTGGAACACTGAAGCTTTCTTT. This chain links TRBV5-1 with TRBJ1-1; D ambiguous. In germline, CDR1 is SGHRS, CDR2 YFSETQ. The CDR3 has 13 residues. Trimming removed 6 bases from V and 1 base from J, with 10 bases in between. Combining the CDR3 with reference TRBV5-1 and TRBJ1-1 gives the whole variable domain KAGVTQTPRYLIKTRGQQVTLSCSPISGHRSVSWYQQTPGQGLQFLFEYFSETQRNKGNFPGRFSGRQFSNSRSEMNVSTLELGDSALYLCASTMGWNTEAFFGQGTRLTVV.

The rearrangement links TRBV5-8 to TRBJ2-5; D possibly corresponds to TRBD2 (6 bases). The germline V and J ends were trimmed by 1 base and 2 bases, with 15 bases remaining between them. There are 16 residues in the CDR3. Germline-derived CDR1 and CDR2 are SGHTS and YDEGEE. In DNA, the CDR3 is TGTGCCAGCAGCTTGAAAGACCCTAGCGCTCAAGAGACCCAGTACTTC. Protein sequence: CASSLKDPSAQETQYF.

The CDR3 loop is CASSLPAMDRPPFQQYEQYF. In DNA, the CDR3 is TGTGCCAGCAGCCTACCGGCCATGGACAGACCTCCCTTCCAGCAATACGAGCAGTACTTC. The chain has TRBV27 and TRBJ2-7; D is possibly TRBD1 (6 bases). Per the germline V gene, CDR1 is MNHEY and CDR2 is SMNVEV (reference sequence). The CDR3 length is 20 residues. V was shortened by 6 bases and J by 4 bases, with 34 bases between the two germline ends.

The genes are TRBV18 and TRBJ2-7, with 7 bases fitting TRBD2. This CDR3 has 14 residues. V lost 6 bases and J lost 2; bases outside the gene matches: 7. Germline V gene sequence: CDR1 KGHSH, CDR2 LQKENI. The CDR3 loop reads CASSPSGVTYEQYF. The CDR3 nucleotides read TGTGCCAGCTCGCCCAGCGGGGTAACCTACGAGCAGTACTTC.

The V and J genes are TRBV27 and TRBJ2-7, with 10 bases lining up with TRBD2. V lost 5 bases, J lost 2 bases, and 9 bases stayed unmatched. This CDR3 region has 16 residues. Germline CDR1 and CDR2: MNHEY and SMNVEV (reference sequence). CDR3 protein: CASSTSSGSITYEQYF. The DNA for the CDR3 is TGTGCCAGCAGTACATCTAGCGGGAGCATCACCTACGAGCAGTACTTC.

As to this clone: A junction boundary mismatches the germline segment, possibly from a read error. The chain joins TRBV7-7 to TRBJ2-5; D ambiguous. CDR1 is SSHAT and CDR2 is FNYEAQ in the germline V gene (reference sequence). The CDR3 length is 13 residues. CDR3 bases: TGTGCTAGCAGCTTAGATTATCAAGAGACCCAGTACTTC. This encodes CASSLDYQETQYF.

The chain couples TRBV4-1 to TRBJ2-5; D is ambiguous. The CDR3 runs to 13 residues. V was shortened by 6 bases and J by 1 base, with 9 bases between the two germline ends. From germline, CDR1 is MGHRA and CDR2 YSYEKL. The CDR3: CASSRLLQETQYF. In nucleotides, the CDR3 is TGCGCCAGCAGTCGACTCCTCCAAGAGACCCAGTACTTC.

Note on this clone: The sample carries other DNA sequences with the same CDR3. The chain carries TRBV2 and TRBJ2-3; possible D gene TRBD2, 6 bases. V was cut by 4 bases and J by 0 bases, with 11 bases left in between. The V gene's germline CDR1 is SNHLY and CDR2 FYNNEI. There are 15 residues in the CDR3. CDR3 bases: TGTGCCAGCAGTGGTGGGACTTCTAGCACAGATACGCAGTATTTT. Translating it yields CASSGGTSSTDTQYF.

V usage is TRBV28 and J usage is TRBJ1-2; tentative D call: TRBD1 (6 bases). The ends were cut back, 5 bases at V and 4 bases at J, with 11 bases in the middle. Germline CDR1 MDHEN, CDR2 SYDVKM. CDR3 size: 13 residues. This chain's CDR3 is CASSTGIGYGYTF. The CDR3 DNA sequence: TGTGCCAGCAGTACAGGGATTGGCTATGGCTACACCTTC.

The chain recombines TRBV5-1 with TRBJ2-2, with D possibly TRBD1 on 5 matching bases. Trimming pared 0 bases from V and 6 bases from J, leaving 6 bases between. The CDR3 is 13 residues long. Germline V lookup: CDR1 SGHRS, CDR2 YFSETQ. CDR3 sequence reads: CASSLEGSGELFF. The CDR3 DNA is TGCGCCAGCAGCTTGGAGGGGTCCGGGGAGCTGTTTTTT.